This T cell receptor beta chain was retrieved from a study of PD-L1 blockade in urothelial cancer. Study details: Male patients with bladder-origin urothelial cancer numbered most of the 29.

Findings of the study overall: Tumor-associated clones in the blood of durable-benefit patients grew more at 3 weeks.

Noted time point: peripheral blood 6 weeks after treatment start. Pretreatment and on-treatment blood mononuclear cell samples were taken, totaling between 1 and 8 time points per patient. Profiled with immunoSEQ multiplex PCR; TCRdb holds only in-frame clones, not every one. Of about 48,000 clones in the sample, roughly 80% were seen once. Of note for this clone: Antigen specificity is unknown.

The CDR3 totals 14 residues. Trimming left V 3 bases short and J 5 bases short, with 12 bases between. Germline lookup yields CDR1 LNHDA and CDR2 SQIVND (reference sequence). The V and J genes are TRBV19 and TRBJ2-3; D may be TRBD2 (5 bases). This TCR derives from a man in his 70s with urothelial cancer. The starting material was PBMCs, obtained around atezolizumab (anti-PD-L1) treatment. The CDR3 loop is CASSIGVEGDTQYF. The DNA for the CDR3 is TGTGCCAGTAGTATCGGAGTAGAGGGAGATACGCAGTATTTT.